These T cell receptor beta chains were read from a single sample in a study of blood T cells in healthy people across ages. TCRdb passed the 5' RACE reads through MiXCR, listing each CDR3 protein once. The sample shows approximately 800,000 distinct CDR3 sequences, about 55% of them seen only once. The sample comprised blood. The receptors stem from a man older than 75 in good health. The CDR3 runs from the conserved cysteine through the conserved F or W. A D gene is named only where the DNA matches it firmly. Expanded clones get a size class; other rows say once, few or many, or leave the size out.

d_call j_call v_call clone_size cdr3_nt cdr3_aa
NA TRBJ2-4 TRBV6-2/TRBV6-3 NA TGTGCCAGCATGAAGGTGGGGGCGCAGAACATTCAGTACTTC CASMKVGAQNIQYF
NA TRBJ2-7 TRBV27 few TGTGCCAGCAGTTTATCTAGGGACGGATACGAGCAGTACTTC CASSLSRDGYEQYF
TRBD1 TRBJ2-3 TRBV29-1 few TGCAGCGGGGGGACAGGGGTTGGCGCAGATACGCAGTATTTT CSGGTGVGADTQYF
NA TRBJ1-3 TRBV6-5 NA TGTGCCAGCAGATTAGGGATTAGCTCTGGAAACACCATATATTTT CASRLGISSGNTIYF
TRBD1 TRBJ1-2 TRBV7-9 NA TGTGCCAGCAGCGACAGGGGGGGCTACACCTTC CASSDRGGYTF
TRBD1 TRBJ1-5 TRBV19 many TGTGCCAGTCACGATGGGACAGCCGGCAATCAGCCCCAGCATTTT CASHDGTAGNQPQHF
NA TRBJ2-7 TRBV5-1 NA TGCGCCAGCAGCTTCGGATTGCGCACAGGGCCTTCCTACGAGCAGTACTTC CASSFGLRTGPSYEQYF
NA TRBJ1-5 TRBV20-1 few TGCAGTGCTAGAGATCCGACAGGATCGCCCCAGCATTTT CSARDPTGSPQHF
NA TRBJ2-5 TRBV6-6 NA TGTGCCAGCGGTGAGACAGGTCTAGAGACCCAGTACTTC CASGETGLETQYF
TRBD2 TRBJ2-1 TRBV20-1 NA TGCAGTGCATTGCTCCTAGCGGGAGAGGGCGGGACAATATATGAGCAGTTCTTC CSALLLAGEGGTIYEQFF
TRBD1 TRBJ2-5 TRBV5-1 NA TGCGCCAGCAGGATGACAGGGGCAGAGACCCAGTACTTC CASRMTGAETQYF
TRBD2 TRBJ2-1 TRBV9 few TGTGCCAGCAGCGTAGGGACTAGCTCCTACAATGAGCAGTTCTTC CASSVGTSSYNEQFF
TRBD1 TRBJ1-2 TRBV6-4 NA TGTGCCAGCAGCCTACAGGGGGGCGCCTATGGCTACACCTTC CASSLQGGAYGYTF
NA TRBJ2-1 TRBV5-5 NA TGTGCCAGCAGCTTAAGCGCGACCAATAAGCAGTTCTTC CASSLSATNKQFF
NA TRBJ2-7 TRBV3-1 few TGTGCCAGCAGCCCTACCCCCTCCGAGCAGTACTTC CASSPTPSEQYF
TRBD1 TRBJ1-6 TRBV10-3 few TGTGCCATCAGTGAGTCGAGGGACAGAATTTCGCCCCTCCACTTT CAISESRDRISPLHF
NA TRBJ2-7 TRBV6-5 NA TGTGCCAGCAGTTACGCCGGGAGATCCTACGAGCAGTACTTC CASSYAGRSYEQYF
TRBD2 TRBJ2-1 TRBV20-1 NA TGCAGTGCTAGAAGCGGGAGGCCCTACAATGAGCAGTTCTTC CSARSGRPYNEQFF
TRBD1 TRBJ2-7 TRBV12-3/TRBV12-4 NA TGTGCCAGCAGTTTATTTGGGTCAGGGGGCTTCTACGAGCAGTACTTC CASSLFGSGGFYEQYF
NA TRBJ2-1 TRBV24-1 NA TGTGCCACCAGGTGGGGAAACTACAATGAGCAGTTCTTC CATRWGNYNEQFF
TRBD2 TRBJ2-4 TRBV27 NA TGTGCCAGCACCTCGGCTAGCGGGAGTTACATTCAGTACTTC CASTSASGSYIQYF
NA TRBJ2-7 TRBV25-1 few TGTGCCAGCAGTTCCCTCTCAGGGGAGCAGTACTTC CASSSLSGEQYF
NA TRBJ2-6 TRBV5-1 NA TGCGCCAGCAGCCCCCAGTCGTCTGGGGCCAACGTCCTGACTTTC CASSPQSSGANVLTF
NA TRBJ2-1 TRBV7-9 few TGTGCCAGCAGCTTGTCAGGGTACGAGCAGTTCTTC CASSLSGYEQFF
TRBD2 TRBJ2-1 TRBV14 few TGTGCCAGCAGCCGGTACGCTATACTAGCGGGAGCAGATGAGCAGTTCTTC CASSRYAILAGADEQFF
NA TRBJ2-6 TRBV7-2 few TGTGCCAGCAAAGGGCAGGCGACCTCAGTACTCTCTGGGGCCAACGTCCTGACTTTC CASKGQATSVLSGANVLTF
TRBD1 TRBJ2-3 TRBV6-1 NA TGTGCCAGCGGTGAACCCGGGACAGCCATCTTGAGATACGCGTATTTT CASGEPGTAILRYAYF
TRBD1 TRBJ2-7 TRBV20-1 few TGCAGTGCTACGGGGACAGTGACCTACGAGCAGTACTTC CSATGTVTYEQYF
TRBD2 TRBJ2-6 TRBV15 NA TGTGCCACCATAGGTCGGGAGGGGAGGTCTGGGGCCAACGTCCTGACTTTC CATIGREGRSGANVLTF
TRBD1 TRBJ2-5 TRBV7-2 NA TGTGCCAGCCTCAGGGGGAACCAAGAGACCCAGTACTTC CASLRGNQETQYF
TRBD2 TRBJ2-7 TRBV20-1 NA TGCAGTGTTCCGGGACTAGCGGGAGCTCCCTCCTACGAGCAGTACTTC CSVPGLAGAPSYEQYF
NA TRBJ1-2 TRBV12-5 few TGTGCTAGTGCCCTGGGATTCTATGGCTACACCTTC CASALGFYGYTF
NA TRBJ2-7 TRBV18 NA TGTGCCAGCTCACCCGGGACAAGGACGGAGCAGTACTTC CASSPGTRTEQYF
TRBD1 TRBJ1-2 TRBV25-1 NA TGTGCCAGTACGGGACAGGGTTATGGCTACACCTTC CASTGQGYGYTF
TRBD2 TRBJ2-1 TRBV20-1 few TGCAGTGCACGGGACTACGGCTCCTACAATGAGCAGTTCTTC CSARDYGSYNEQFF
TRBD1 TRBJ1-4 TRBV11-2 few TGTGCCAGCAGCTGGGGACAGGAAAAACTGTTTTTT CASSWGQEKLFF